The sequence of this T cell receptor (beta chain) was determined in a study of OX40 agonist ivuxolimab in advanced cancers. This CDR3 spans 15 amino acids. The V and J ends lost 4 bases and 4 bases respectively, with 16 bases between them. CDR1 SGDLS and CDR2 YYNGEE come from the germline V gene. Only in-frame clones appear in the TCRdb table, and some are missing; sequencing was by immunoSEQ multiplex PCR. The sample comprises fewer than 30,000 clones, 75% to 85% of which are singletons, and around a third rests with the top ten. Sequenced here: CD4+ or CD8+ T cells sorted from blood, sampled in a trial of the OX40 agonist ivuxolimab. This receptor was identified in an adult with an advanced solid tumor such as melanoma, head and neck, liver or kidney cancer. The chain uses TRBV9 and TRBJ2-3; no firm D call. The CDR3 DNA is TGTGCCAGCAGCTCAAGTGGATCCGTTGCAGATACGCAGTATTTT. Translating gives CASSSSGSVADTQYF.